Following are 14 T cell receptor beta chains from one sample sequenced in a study of T cells after yellow fever vaccination (dated by TCRdb to about 2019). The treatment or condition label, as the study defines it: live attenuated yellow fever vaccine strain. The library was built by means of 5' RACE. TCRdb records Illumina NovaSeq 6000 as the sequencer. The raw public data were reprocessed by TCRdb itself: fastp quality trimming at Q25, MiXCR clonotype calling, in-frame beta chains only. One record per CDR3 amino acid sequence lists the most common genes and DNA. The sample records some 240,000 distinct CDR3 sequences, roughly 3.7% of which are singletons. The ten largest clones take up 15% to 20% of the sample. The sample consisted of PBMCs, taken 15 days after the yellow fever booster vaccination. All receptors derive from a man between 18 and 35 years old who received the YFV17D yellow fever vaccine.

This clonotype was detected many times. This sequence joins TRBV4-3 and TRBJ1-5, with D uncertain. Between the trimmed V and J ends, which lost 0 bases and 1 base, there was a span of 13 bases. Looked up from germline, CDR1 is LGHNA and CDR2 is YSLEER. This CDR3 contains 17 residues. CDR3 coding DNA: TGCGCCAGCAGCCAAGACTATCGGGGAGGGAGCAATCAGCCCCAGCATTTT. This translates into CASSQDYRGGSNQPQHF.

The sample holds many counts of this clonotype. V gene TRBV5-5 combines with J gene TRBJ2-7; 8 nucleotides align to TRBD1. The V and J ends lost 4 bases and 4 bases, in that order; junction bases with no gene match: 7. Germline CDR1 and CDR2: SGHKS and YYEKEE (reference sequence). The CDR3 length is 14 residues. This CDR3 is CASSTRQGWYEQYV. CDR3 sequence (DNA): TGTGCCAGCAGCACAAGACAGGGGTGGTACGAGCAGTACGTC.

This clonotype showed up many times. The chain has TRBV25-1 and TRBJ2-5; tentatively, D is TRBD1 (6 bases). V lost 0 bases and J 2 bases, leaving 13 bases between the germline ends. The CDR3 loop spans 16 amino acids. The germline CDR1 and CDR2 sequences are MGHDK and SYGVNS. CDR3 DNA sequence: TGTGCCAGCAGTGAATATACAGGGAGTAGGCAAGAGACCCAGTACTTC. It is translated as CASSEYTGSRQETQYF.

This clonotype was detected many times. CDR3 bases: TGTGCCAGCAGCTTAGGACGGAACAATGAGCAGTTCTTC. The encoded protein is CASSLGRNNEQFF. The chain carries TRBV11-2 and TRBJ2-1; D gene ambiguous. CDR1 is SGHAT, CDR2 FQNNGV, per germline. V was pared by 1 base and J by 5 bases, with 6 bases between. This CDR3 has 13 residues.

V gene TRBV20-1 combines with J gene TRBJ2-1; no definite D call. The CDR3 is 16 residues long. Germline CDR1 reads DFQATT; CDR2 reads SNEGSKA (reference sequence). V dropped 0 bases and J dropped 7 bases, with 19 bases sitting between them. The CDR3 DNA follows: TGCAGTGCTAGAGATCTGACTTCGACTGCCTTGAATGAGCAGTTCTTC. Its protein product is CSARDLTSTALNEQFF.

This CDR3 reads CASSLAGLEYEQYV. The CDR3 DNA sequence: TGCGCCAGCAGCTTGGCCGGACTGGAATACGAGCAGTACGTC. V is TRBV5-1 and J is TRBJ2-7, with a tentative D call TRBD2 (5 bases). CDR1 is SGHRS and CDR2 is YFSETQ in the germline V gene. This CDR3 has 14 amino acids. V was pared by 0 bases and J by 4 bases, with 11 bases between.

This clonotype was detected many times. CDR3 sequence (DNA): TGTGCCAGCAGTGAATTTGAAGAGCAGTACTTC. Its protein is CASSEFEEQYF. J is TRBJ2-7 and V is TRBV25-1; D remains ambiguous. The germline V gene has CDR1 MGHDK and CDR2 SYGVNS. The ends were cut back, 1 base at V and 7 bases at J, with 5 bases in the middle. The CDR3 loop spans 11 amino acids.

This clonotype was seen ten or more times. Here the CDR3 reads CATRQGEDTEAFF. The CDR3 bases are TGTGCCACCCGACAGGGCGAGGACACTGAAGCTTTCTTT. The genes are TRBV19 and TRBJ1-1, with 7 bases aligning to TRBD1. The germline CDR1 and CDR2 sequences are LNHDA and SQIVND (reference sequence). Trimming cost V 10 bases and J 3 bases; bases outside gene matches: 8. This CDR3 spans 13 amino acids.

V gene TRBV24-1 combines with J gene TRBJ2-3; a weak D match, TRBD2 (6 bases). Germline V gene lookup returns CDR1 KGHDR and CDR2 SFDVKD. The CDR3 totals 13 residues. Trimming shortened V by 5 bases and J by 6 bases, and 11 bases separated the two germline ends. The CDR3 DNA sequence: TGTGCCACCAGTGGGGCGCTAGCGGATACGCAGTATTTT. Encoded protein: CATSGALADTQYF.

This clonotype was recorded a few times. Here the CDR3 reads CAISEGADTQYF. The CDR3 bases are TGTGCCATCAGTGAGGGGGCAGATACGCAGTATTTT. The chain combines TRBV10-3 with TRBJ2-3; D not resolved. The ends were cut back, 2 bases at V and 4 bases at J, with 4 bases in the middle. Germline V lookup: CDR1 ENHRY, CDR2 SYGVKD. The CDR3 spans 12 residues.

The chain links TRBV7-8 to TRBJ1-3; 7 positions match TRBD1. V shed 4 bases and J 7 bases; nucleotides not matched to a gene: 7. In germline, CDR1 is SGHVS, CDR2 FQNEAQ. The CDR3 covers 14 residues. CDR3 residues: CASSSGQRGNTIYF. DNA for the CDR3: TGTGCCAGCAGCTCGGGACAGAGAGGGAACACCATATATTTT.

Ten or more counts support this clonotype. The chain recombines TRBV12-3 or TRBV12-4 with TRBJ1-2; maybe TRBD1 (5 bases). The CDR3 is 13 amino acids. V shed 3 bases and J shed 2 bases, with 7 bases lying between them. The CDR3 loop reads CASSFSGNYGYTF. The CDR3 nucleotides are TGTGCCAGCAGTTTCTCAGGGAACTATGGCTACACCTTC.

The sample holds many counts of this clonotype. The chain joins TRBV7-3 to TRBJ2-7; 8 nucleotides align to TRBD1. The CDR3 is 13 residues long. After removal of 4 bases from V and 5 bases from J, the junction contained 4 bases not matched to a gene. Germline CDR1 reads SGHTA; CDR2 reads FQGTGA. In DNA, the CDR3 is TGTGCCAGCAGCTGGACAGGGCGGGACGAGCAGTACTTC. Its translation: CASSWTGRDEQYF. Together with reference TRBV7-3 and TRBJ2-7, the CDR3 gives the full variable domain: GAGVSQTPSNKVTEKGKYVELRCDPISGHTALYWYRQSLGQGPEFLIYFQGTGAADDSGLPNDRFFAVRPEGSVSTLKIQRTERGDSAVYLCASSWTGRDEQYFGPGTRLTVT.

This clonotype was observed at least ten times. The chain links TRBV20-1 to TRBJ1-5; D is unresolved. Germline V gene data show CDR1 as DFQATT and CDR2 as SNEGSKA (reference sequence). The CDR3 is 13 residues long. Trimming stripped 3 bases from V and 5 bases from J, with 11 bases between. The CDR3 loop is CSARRLGDQPQHF. For the CDR3, the DNA is TGCAGTGCTAGGAGGTTAGGTGATCAGCCCCAGCATTTT.